This T cell receptor beta chain was documented in a study of blood T cell repertoires in COVID-19. Study-level background: Nucleic acid was either cDNA or gDNA, and it came from T cells, B-cell-depleted T cells, or PBMCs.

Clones were read by immunoSEQ multiplex PCR, and TCRdb kept only the in-frame ones, dropping some. The sample includes approximately 65,000 clones, around 65% of them seen just once. The CDR3 totals 14 residues. The germline gives CDR1 SGHKS, CDR2 YYEKEE (reference sequence). Trimming took 2 bases from V and 6 from J, leaving 11 bases between them. In terms of age and location, participants ranged from roughly 18 to 90 years and lived in around 22 US areas. A COVID-19 case was met by exposed participants within 2 weeks before study entry. The rearrangement links TRBV5-5 to TRBJ2-2; a possible D gene is TRBD2 (6 bases). Specimen: PBMCs or T cells enriched from blood (not recorded which). The receptor's source is an older woman who had been exposed to COVID-19. In DNA form, the CDR3 reads TGTGCCAGCAGCTTAGGAGGGCGGGCCGGGGAGCTGTTTTTT. Encoded protein: CASSLGGRAGELFF.